This T cell receptor beta chain was sequenced during a study of shared clonotypes between healthy human individuals. Whole-study findings and limits: The diversity represented, both genetic and in exposure history, was limited by few donors. Sampling was confined to blood; repertoires within tissues likely differ.

CD45RO-negative CD8 cells positively selected for CCR7 made up the naive population, which excluded terminally differentiated effector memory CD45RA+ cells. As concerns this clone: The antigen remains undetermined. Other DNA variants within this sample encode the same CDR3.

Produced via immunoSEQ multiplex PCR; TCRdb's table is partial and in-frame only. Of 1.5 million to 2.5 million clones listed, over 85% were seen once; the top ten hold more than 0.95%. The length of the CDR3 is 14 residues. Trimming cost V 4 bases and J 3 bases; bases outside gene matches: 6. CDR1 and CDR2 (germline): SGDLS, YYNGEE. Specimen: naive CD8+ T cells sorted from blood. The clonotype comes from a man aged 18 to 35 in good health. The V gene is TRBV9, the J gene TRBJ2-7, with TRBD1 matching 8 bases. CDR3 sequence (DNA): TGTGCCAGCAGCCTGGGGACAGGAAGCTACGAGCAGTACTTC. It translates to CASSLGTGSYEQYF.